This record looks at one T cell receptor beta chain sequence and its context. The antigen remains unidentified. Measured with immunoSEQ multiplex PCR; TCRdb has only the in-frame clones, and not every one. The table records over a million clones, over 95% of them present only once. The sample comes from a study of shared clonotypes between healthy human individuals. Study as a whole: The cohort had a couple of women and a few men, ages 18 to 49. Broader study findings: Generation probability values for non-shared clonotypes were lower than those for clonotypes shared by all four donors.

Each donor was a Caucasian adult residing in Nashville, Tennessee. CDR3 length: 12 amino acids. The ends were cut back, 4 bases at V and 5 bases at J, with 8 bases in the middle. Germline lookup yields CDR1 SEHNR and CDR2 FQNEAQ (reference sequence). The gene calls are TRBV7-9 and TRBJ1-1, with D perhaps TRBD1 (5 bases). This clonotype originated in a man younger than 40 in good health. The sequenced sample was naive CD4+ T cells sorted from blood. Subset denoted: CD45RA+ positively selected. The CDR3 DNA reads TGTGCCAGCAGCTACCGACAGACTGAAGCTTTCTTT. This encodes CASSYRQTEAFF.